This is a list of T cell receptor beta chains from one sample in a study of CD8 T cells in ankylosing spondylitis. TCRdb re-derived calls from the 5' RACE reads in MiXCR, one entry per CDR3 protein. The sample comprises 270,000 or so distinct CDR3 sequences, 18% of which are singletons, and 25% to 40% rests with the top ten. Sequenced sample: blood, either unsorted or a sorted T cell fraction (not recorded which). Every receptor here comes from a male donor with ankylosing spondylitis or in good health (not recorded which). Both conserved end residues are part of each CDR3. The order of the fields is clone size, D gene, J gene, V gene, CDR3 DNA, CDR3 protein. The D gene is left open where the match is weak. Only part of the rows carry a size: once, few, many, or a class if the clone is expanded.

size: .
D: .
J: TRBJ2-4
V: TRBV4-1
DNA: TGCGCCAGCAGCCAAGATTCAGGGTGGATGTATTACTTC
CDR3: CASSQDSGWMYYF

size: .
D: TRBD1
J: TRBJ2-1
V: TRBV5-6
DNA: TGTGCCAGCAGCCCAAGACAGGGTTGCAATGAGCAGTTCTTC
CDR3: CASSPRQGCNEQFF

size: .
D: TRBD2
J: TRBJ2-4
V: TRBV15
DNA: TGTGCCACCAGCAGGGGAGGGTATCCGAACATTCAGTACTTC
CDR3: CATSRGGYPNIQYF

size: .
D: .
J: TRBJ2-1
V: TRBV11-2
DNA: TGTGCCAGCAGCTTAGCTTGGCAACCCAATGAGCAGTTCTTC
CDR3: CASSLAWQPNEQFF

size: .
D: .
J: TRBJ1-2
V: TRBV29-1
DNA: TGCAGCGTCCCGGGGGGAGACAGATACTATGGCTACACCTTC
CDR3: CSVPGGDRYYGYTF

size: few
D: .
J: TRBJ2-2
V: TRBV12-3/TRBV12-4
DNA: TGTGCCAGCAGTTTGAGTTGGGAGCTGTTTTTT
CDR3: CASSLSWELFF

size: few
D: TRBD1
J: TRBJ2-1
V: TRBV24-1
DNA: TGTGCCACCAGTGATTGGGACAGACCCAATGAGCAGTTCTTC
CDR3: CATSDWDRPNEQFF

size: many
D: .
J: TRBJ1-2
V: TRBV4-1
DNA: TGCGCCAGCAGCCAAGTTCATAACTATGGCTACACCTTC
CDR3: CASSQVHNYGYTF

size: few
D: TRBD1
J: TRBJ1-1
V: TRBV12-3/TRBV12-4
DNA: TGTGCCAGCACCATTCTTACAGGGGCAAGGGGCACTGAAGCTTTCTTT
CDR3: CASTILTGARGTEAFF

size: few
D: .
J: TRBJ2-3
V: TRBV6-6
DNA: TGTGCCAGTCAGTTCCTCGATACGCAGTATTTT
CDR3: CASQFLDTQYF

size: .
D: TRBD2
J: TRBJ2-5
V: TRBV4-1
DNA: TGCGCCAGCAGCCAAGAGACCAGGGAGGGCGAGACCCAGTACTTC
CDR3: CASSQETREGETQYF

size: few
D: .
J: TRBJ2-2
V: TRBV4-3
DNA: TGCGCCAGCAGCCAAGATCCAGGGACCGCGAACACCGGGGAGCTGTTTTTT
CDR3: CASSQDPGTANTGELFF

size: many
D: TRBD1
J: TRBJ2-2
V: TRBV12-3/TRBV12-4
DNA: TGTGCCAGCAGTCGGTGGCAGGGGGCAACCGGGGAGCTGTTTTTT
CDR3: CASSRWQGATGELFF

size: many
D: .
J: TRBJ1-3
V: TRBV5-1
DNA: TGCGCCAGCAGCTCGGAGACAGCCTCTGGAAACACCATATATTTT
CDR3: CASSSETASGNTIYF

size: .
D: .
J: TRBJ2-7
V: TRBV15
DNA: TGTGCCACCAGCTCTCAATACGAGGGCTTGTACGAGCAGTACTTC
CDR3: CATSSQYEGLYEQYF

size: few
D: TRBD1
J: TRBJ2-2
V: TRBV4-3
DNA: TGCGCCAGCAGCCAAGATCACAGGGGGACCGGGGAGCTGTTTTTT
CDR3: CASSQDHRGTGELFF

size: .
D: .
J: TRBJ2-3
V: TRBV13
DNA: TGTGCCAGCAGCTTACACCTAGTAACAGATACGCAGTATTTT
CDR3: CASSLHLVTDTQYF

size: .
D: .
J: TRBJ2-7
V: TRBV10-3
DNA: TGTGCCATCAGTGATGCAGGGTACTACGAGCAGTACTTC
CDR3: CAISDAGYYEQYF

size: .
D: .
J: TRBJ2-2
V: TRBV20-1
DNA: TGCAGTGCTAGTGCGGCTGGAGGACCCGGGGAGCTGTTTTTT
CDR3: CSASAAGGPGELFF

size: .
D: TRBD1
J: TRBJ1-2
V: TRBV12-3/TRBV12-4
DNA: TGTGCCAGCAGTTTTGACAGGGGGACGACCTATGGCTACACCTTC
CDR3: CASSFDRGTTYGYTF

size: few
D: .
J: TRBJ2-7
V: TRBV10-3
DNA: TGTGCCATCAGGGACGGGGGCACCCGCTCCTACGAGCAGTACTTC
CDR3: CAIRDGGTRSYEQYF